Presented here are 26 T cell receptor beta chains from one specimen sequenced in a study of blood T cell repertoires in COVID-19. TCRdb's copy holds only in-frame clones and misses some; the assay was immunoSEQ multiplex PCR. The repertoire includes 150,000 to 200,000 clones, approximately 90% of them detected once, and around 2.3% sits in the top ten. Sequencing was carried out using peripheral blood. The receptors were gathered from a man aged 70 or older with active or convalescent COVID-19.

CDR3 amino acids: CASSFGTGNQPQHF. As DNA, the CDR3 is TGTGCCAGCAGTTTCGGGACAGGCAATCAGCCCCAGCATTTT. The chain combines TRBV28 with TRBJ1-5; 7 nucleotides agree with TRBD1. Germline CDR1 reads MDHEN; CDR2 reads SYDVKM. The CDR3 consists of 14 residues. Trimming cost V 3 bases and J 2 bases; bases outside gene matches: 1. Together with reference TRBV28 and TRBJ1-5, the CDR3 gives the full variable domain: DVKVTQSSRYLVKRTGEKVFLECVQDMDHENMFWYRQDPGLGLRLIYFSYDVKMKEKGDIPEGYSVSREKKERFSLILESASTNQTSMYLCASSFGTGNQPQHFGDGTRLSIL.

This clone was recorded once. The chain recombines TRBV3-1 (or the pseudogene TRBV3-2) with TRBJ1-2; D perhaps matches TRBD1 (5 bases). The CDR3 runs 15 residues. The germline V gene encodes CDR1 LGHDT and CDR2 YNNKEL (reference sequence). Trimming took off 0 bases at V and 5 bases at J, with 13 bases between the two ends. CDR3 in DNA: TGTGCCAGCAGCCAAGATGAGGGACTCGGATATGGCTACACCTTC. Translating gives CASSQDEGLGYGYTF.

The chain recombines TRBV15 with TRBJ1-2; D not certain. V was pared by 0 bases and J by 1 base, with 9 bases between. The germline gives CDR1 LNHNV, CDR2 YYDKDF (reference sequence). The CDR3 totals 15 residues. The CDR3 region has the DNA TGTGCCACCAGCAGAGATGGAGGGTTTAACTATGGCTACACCTTC. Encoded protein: CATSRDGGFNYGYTF.

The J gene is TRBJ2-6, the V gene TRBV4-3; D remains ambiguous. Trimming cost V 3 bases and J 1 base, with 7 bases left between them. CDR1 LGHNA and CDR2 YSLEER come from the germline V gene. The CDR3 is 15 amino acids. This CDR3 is CASSHSKSGANVLTF. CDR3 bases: TGCGCCAGCAGCCACAGTAAGTCTGGGGCCAACGTCCTGACTTTC.

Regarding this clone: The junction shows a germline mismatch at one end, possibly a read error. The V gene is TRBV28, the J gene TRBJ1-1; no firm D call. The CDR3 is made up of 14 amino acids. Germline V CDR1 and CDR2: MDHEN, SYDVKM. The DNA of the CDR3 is TGTACCAGCAGTTTAGTACACGAGAACACTGAAGCTTTCTTT. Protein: CTSSLVHENTEAFF.

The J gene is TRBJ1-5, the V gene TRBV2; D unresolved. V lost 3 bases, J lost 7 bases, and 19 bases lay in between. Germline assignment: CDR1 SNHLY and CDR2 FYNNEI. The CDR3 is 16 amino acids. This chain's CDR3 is CASSDAVSFFGQPQHF. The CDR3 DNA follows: TGTGCCAGCAGTGACGCAGTAAGCTTCTTCGGGCAGCCCCAGCATTTT. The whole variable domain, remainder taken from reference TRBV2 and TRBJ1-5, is EPEVTQTPSHQVTQMGQEVILRCVPISNHLYFYWYRQILGQKVEFLVSFYNNEISEKSEIFDDQFSVERPDGSNFTLKIRSTKLEDSAMYFCASSDAVSFFGQPQHFGDGTRLSIL.

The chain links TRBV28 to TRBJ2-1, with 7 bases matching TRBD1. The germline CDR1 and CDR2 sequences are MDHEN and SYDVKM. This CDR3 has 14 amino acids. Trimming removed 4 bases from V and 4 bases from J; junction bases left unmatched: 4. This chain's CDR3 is CASSSRDRYNEQFF. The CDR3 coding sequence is TGTGCCAGCAGTTCCCGGGACAGATACAATGAGCAGTTCTTC.

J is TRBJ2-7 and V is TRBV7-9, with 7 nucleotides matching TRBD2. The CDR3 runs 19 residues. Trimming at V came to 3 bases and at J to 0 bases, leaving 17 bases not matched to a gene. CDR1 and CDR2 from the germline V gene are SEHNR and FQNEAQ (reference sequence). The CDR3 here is CASSFDGVSGGSSSYEQYF. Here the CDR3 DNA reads TGTGCCAGCAGCTTCGATGGAGTTAGTGGCGGGAGTAGCTCCTACGAGCAGTACTTC.

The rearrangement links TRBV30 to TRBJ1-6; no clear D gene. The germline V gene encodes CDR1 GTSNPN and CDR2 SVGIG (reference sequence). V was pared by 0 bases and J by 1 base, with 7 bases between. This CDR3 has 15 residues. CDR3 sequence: CAWSVVGSYNSPLHF. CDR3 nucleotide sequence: TGTGCCTGGAGTGTGGTCGGGTCCTATAATTCACCCCTCCACTTT.

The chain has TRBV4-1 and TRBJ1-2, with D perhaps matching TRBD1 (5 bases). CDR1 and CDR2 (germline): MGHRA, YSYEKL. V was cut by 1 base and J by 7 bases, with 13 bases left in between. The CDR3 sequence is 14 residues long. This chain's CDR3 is CASSQAGTYGGYTF. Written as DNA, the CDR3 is TGCGCCAGCAGCCAAGCCGGGACTTACGGTGGCTACACCTTC.

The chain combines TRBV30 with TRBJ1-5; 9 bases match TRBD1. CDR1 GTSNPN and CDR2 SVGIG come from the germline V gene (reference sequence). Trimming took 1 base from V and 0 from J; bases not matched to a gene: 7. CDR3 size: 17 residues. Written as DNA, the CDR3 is TGTGCCTGGAGTGCAGACAGGGGGGATTATAGCAATCAGCCCCAGCATTTT. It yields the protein CAWSADRGDYSNQPQHF.

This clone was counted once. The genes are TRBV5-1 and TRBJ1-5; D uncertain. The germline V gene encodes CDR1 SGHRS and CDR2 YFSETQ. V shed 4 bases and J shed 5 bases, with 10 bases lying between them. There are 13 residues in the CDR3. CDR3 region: CASSVGLDQPQHF. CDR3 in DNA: TGCGCCAGCAGCGTAGGACTTGATCAGCCCCAGCATTTT.

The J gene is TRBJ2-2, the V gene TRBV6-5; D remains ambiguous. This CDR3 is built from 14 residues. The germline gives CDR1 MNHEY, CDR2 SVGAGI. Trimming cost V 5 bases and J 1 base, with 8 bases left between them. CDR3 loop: CASSRLWNTGELFF. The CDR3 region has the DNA TGTGCCAGCAGTCGTCTTTGGAACACCGGGGAGCTGTTTTTT.

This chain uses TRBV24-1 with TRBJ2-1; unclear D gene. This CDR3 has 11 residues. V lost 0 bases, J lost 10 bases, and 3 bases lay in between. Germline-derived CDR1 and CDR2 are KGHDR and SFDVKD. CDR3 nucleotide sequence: TGTGCCACCAGTGATTTGCTAGAGCAGTTCTTC. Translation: CATSDLLEQFF.

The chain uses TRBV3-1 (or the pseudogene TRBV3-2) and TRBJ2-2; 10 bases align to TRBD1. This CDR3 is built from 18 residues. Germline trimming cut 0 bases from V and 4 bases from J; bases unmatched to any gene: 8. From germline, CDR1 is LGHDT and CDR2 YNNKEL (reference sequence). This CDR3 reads CASSQDLGTGDVTGELFF. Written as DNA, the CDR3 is TGTGCCAGCAGCCAAGATCTGGGGACAGGGGATGTCACCGGGGAGCTGTTTTTT.

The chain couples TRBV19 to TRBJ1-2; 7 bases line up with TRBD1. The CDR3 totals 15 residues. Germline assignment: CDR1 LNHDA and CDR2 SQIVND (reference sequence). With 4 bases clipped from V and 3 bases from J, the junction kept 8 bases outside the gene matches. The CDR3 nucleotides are TGTGCCAGTAGTAGCGCTGGACAGGATTACTATGGCTACACCTTC. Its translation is CASSSAGQDYYGYTF. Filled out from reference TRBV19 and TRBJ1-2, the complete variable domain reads DGGITQSPKYLFRKEGQNVTLSCEQNLNHDAMYWYRQDPGQGLRLIYYSQIVNDFQKGDIAEGYSVSREKKESFPLTVTSAQKNPTAFYLCASSSAGQDYYGYTFGSGTRLTVV.

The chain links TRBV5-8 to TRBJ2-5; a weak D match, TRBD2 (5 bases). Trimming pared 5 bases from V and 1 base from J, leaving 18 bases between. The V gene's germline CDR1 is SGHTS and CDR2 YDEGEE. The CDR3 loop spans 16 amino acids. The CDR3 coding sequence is TGTGCCAGCAGTTACGGACTTACGGCAGGCCAAGAGACCCAGTACTTC. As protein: CASSYGLTAGQETQYF.

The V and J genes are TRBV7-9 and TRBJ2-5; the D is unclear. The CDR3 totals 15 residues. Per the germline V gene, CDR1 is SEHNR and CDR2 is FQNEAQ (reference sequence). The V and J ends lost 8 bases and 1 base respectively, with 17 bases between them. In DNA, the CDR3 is TGTGCCAGCCTTAGGCGCTCGGGTTTCCAAGAGACCCAGTACTTC. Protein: CASLRRSGFQETQYF. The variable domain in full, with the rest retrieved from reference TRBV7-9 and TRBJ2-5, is DTGVSQNPRHKITKRGQNVTFRCDPISEHNRLYWYRQTLGQGPEFLTYFQNEAQLEKSRLLSDRFSAERPKGSFSTLEIQRTEQGDSAMYLCASLRRSGFQETQYFGPGTRLLVL.

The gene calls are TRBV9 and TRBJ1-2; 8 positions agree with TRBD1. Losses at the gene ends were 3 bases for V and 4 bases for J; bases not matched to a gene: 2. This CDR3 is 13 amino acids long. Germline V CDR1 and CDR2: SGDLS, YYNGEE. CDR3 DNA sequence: TGTGCCAGCAGCGACGGACAGGGCTATGGCTACACCTTC. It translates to CASSDGQGYGYTF.

For the CDR3, the DNA is TGTGCCAGCAGTCCAACAGGGTACAATCAGCCCCAGCATTTT. It encodes CASSPTGYNQPQHF. The rearrangement joins TRBV28 to TRBJ1-5; the D gene is possibly TRBD1 (6 bases). CDR1 is MDHEN and CDR2 is SYDVKM in the germline V gene. This CDR3 contains 14 residues. V lost 5 bases and J 3 bases, leaving 11 bases between the germline ends.

CDR3 amino acids: CSVDRPWYEQYF. The CDR3 DNA sequence: TGCAGCGTTGACAGGCCTTGGTACGAGCAGTACTTC. This chain connects TRBV29-1 to TRBJ2-7; no firm D call. Germline V lookup: CDR1 SQVTM, CDR2 ANQGSEA. The V end was cut by 3 bases, the J end by 4 bases, with 10 bases between. This CDR3 spans 12 amino acids.

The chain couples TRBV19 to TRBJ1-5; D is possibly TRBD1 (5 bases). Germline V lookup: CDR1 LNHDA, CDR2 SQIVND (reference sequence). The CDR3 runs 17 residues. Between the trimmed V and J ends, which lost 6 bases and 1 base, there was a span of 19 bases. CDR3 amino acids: CASSYTPTGLSNQPQHF. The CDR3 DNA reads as TGTGCCAGTAGCTACACTCCCACAGGTTTAAGCAATCAGCCCCAGCATTTT.

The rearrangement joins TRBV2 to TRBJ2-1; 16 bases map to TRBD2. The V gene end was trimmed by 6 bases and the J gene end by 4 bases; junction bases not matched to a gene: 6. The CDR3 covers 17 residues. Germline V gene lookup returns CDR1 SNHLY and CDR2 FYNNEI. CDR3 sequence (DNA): TGTGCCAGCAGGGGACTAGCGGGAGGGCTCGGATACAATGAGCAGTTCTTC. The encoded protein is CASRGLAGGLGYNEQFF.

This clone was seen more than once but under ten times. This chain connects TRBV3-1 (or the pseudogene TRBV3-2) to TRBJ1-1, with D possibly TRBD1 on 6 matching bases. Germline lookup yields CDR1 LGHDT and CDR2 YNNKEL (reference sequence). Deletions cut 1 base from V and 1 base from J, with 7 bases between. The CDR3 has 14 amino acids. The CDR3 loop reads CASSQATGNTEAFF. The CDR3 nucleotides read TGTGCCAGCAGCCAAGCGACAGGGAACACTGAAGCTTTCTTT.

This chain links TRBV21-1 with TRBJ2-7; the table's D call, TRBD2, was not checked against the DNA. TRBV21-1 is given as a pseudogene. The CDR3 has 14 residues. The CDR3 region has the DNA TGTGCCAGCAGCAAAGACGGGGATTTGGACGAGCAGTACTTC. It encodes CASSKDGDLDEQYF.

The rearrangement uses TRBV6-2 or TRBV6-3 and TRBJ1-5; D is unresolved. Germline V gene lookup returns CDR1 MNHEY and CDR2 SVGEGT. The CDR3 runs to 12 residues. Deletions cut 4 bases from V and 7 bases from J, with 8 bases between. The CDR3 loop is CASSLGSQPQHF. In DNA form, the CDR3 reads TGTGCCAGCAGTTTAGGGAGCCAGCCCCAGCATTTT.